These T cell receptor beta chains were read from a single sample in a study of identical twins. MiXCR, applied by TCRdb to the 5' RACE reads, yields one record per CDR3 protein. In the table there are 570,000 or so distinct CDR3 sequences, 9.6% of which are singletons. This sample was shared with a second study, whose subject was yellow fever vaccine responses in identical twins.

The sample taken for sequencing was PBMCs. The origin of the receptors is a woman aged 18-29 years in good health. The CDR3 runs from the conserved cysteine through the conserved F or W. The order of the fields is D gene, J gene, V gene, clone size, CDR3 DNA, CDR3 protein. The D gene is left open where the match is weak. Clone size appears in some rows only: once, few, many, or a class for an expanded clone.

-	TRBJ2-3	TRBV12-3/TRBV12-4	-	TGTGCCAGCAGTCCGGAAGGTCAGGGTTATAGCACAGATACGCAGTATTTT	CASSPEGQGYSTDTQYF
-	TRBJ2-4	TRBV25-1	many	TGTGCCAGCAGTGAATATGGGGACATTCAGTACTTC	CASSEYGDIQYF
TRBD1	TRBJ2-1	TRBV24-1	-	TGTGCCACCAGCCGAACAGGGGGCGGTCTAGCCCACAATGAGCAGTTCTTC	CATSRTGGGLAHNEQFF
-	TRBJ2-7	TRBV4-1	few	TGCGCCAGCAGTTACTCCCTCGGGAACTACGAGCAGTACTTC	CASSYSLGNYEQYF
-	TRBJ1-2	TRBV27	few	TGTGCCAGCTCCCGAGGGACGGGTCCTAACTATGGCTACACCTTC	CASSRGTGPNYGYTF
TRBD2	TRBJ2-7	TRBV20-1	few	TGCAGTGCTAGAGATGGGACTAGCGGGAGTTACGAGCAGTACTTC	CSARDGTSGSYEQYF
-	TRBJ1-1	TRBV27	many	TGTGCCAGCAGTAACCCTCGACAGAGGAACACTGAAGCTTTCTTT	CASSNPRQRNTEAFF
-	TRBJ2-3	TRBV7-8	many	TGTGCCAGCAGTCTCTTCTCTGGCCCAAGCTTTATCCGCACAGATACGCAGTATTTT	CASSLFSGPSFIRTDTQYF
TRBD2	TRBJ2-3	TRBV10-3	-	TGTGCCATCAGTGAGTCGCGGGGGGCAGATACGCAGTATTTT	CAISESRGADTQYF
-	TRBJ1-5	TRBV3-1	-	TGTGCCAGCAGCCAAGGGGAACGAGGTGCCCGGGGGGCCCAGCATTTT	CASSQGERGARGAQHF
-	TRBJ2-4	TRBV6-1	few	TGTGCCAGCAGTAAAACCGGGACACCAAAAAACATTCAGTACTTC	CASSKTGTPKNIQYF
-	TRBJ2-7	TRBV12-3/TRBV12-4	few	TGTGCCAGCAGTTTTGGAGGGAAAAGTAGCGAGCAGTACTTC	CASSFGGKSSEQYF
-	TRBJ2-2	TRBV29-1	-	TGCAGCGCCGAAGGTGACCTCTCGAACACCGGGGAGCTGTTTTTT	CSAEGDLSNTGELFF
TRBD1	TRBJ2-3	TRBV12-3/TRBV12-4	few	TGTGCCAGCAGGGGACAGGGGGGGGGAGATACGCAGTATTTT	CASRGQGGGDTQYF
-	TRBJ1-2	TRBV29-1	few	TGCAGCGTTGACCGCGGACTGGCCAACTATGGCTACACCTTC	CSVDRGLANYGYTF
-	TRBJ1-1	TRBV5-1	many	TGCGCCAGCAGATCGGAATCCGGGGCCCGTGAAGCTTTCTTT	CASRSESGAREAFF
-	TRBJ2-7	TRBV2	few	TGTGCCAGCACTCGGGACTTCTCCTACGAGCAGTACTTC	CASTRDFSYEQYF
-	TRBJ2-1	TRBV6-5	many	TGTGCCAGCAGTTATCGCCCTATTGGGATCTTATCTGATGAGCAGTTCTTC	CASSYRPIGILSDEQFF
TRBD2	TRBJ2-7	TRBV28	-	TGTGCCAGCAGTACCCTTCTCCCCCCTGCTAGCGGGAGGGCCCCCTACGAGCAGTACTTC	CASSTLLPPASGRAPYEQYF
-	TRBJ2-5	TRBV4-1	few	TGCGCCAGCAGCCATCCACTAATCCAAGAGACCCAGTACTTC	CASSHPLIQETQYF
-	TRBJ2-7	TRBV4-1	few	TGCGCCAGCAGCCAAGGGTTTCAGGGGCAAGAAAGCTCCTACGAGCAGTACTTC	CASSQGFQGQESSYEQYF
TRBD1	TRBJ2-1	TRBV15	few	TGTGCCACCAGCAGAACCGGGACAGGGATGAATGAGCAGTTCTTC	CATSRTGTGMNEQFF
TRBD2	TRBJ2-3	TRBV28	few	TGTGCCAGCAGTTCGCGAGGGACTAGCGGGGGGCAAACCCGCACAGATACGCAGTATTTT	CASSSRGTSGGQTRTDTQYF
-	TRBJ2-7	TRBV18	many	TGTGCCAGCTCACCCTCCCGGTGCGAGCAGTACTTC	CASSPSRCEQYF
TRBD2	TRBJ2-3	TRBV7-8	many	TGTGCCAGCAGCCGAAGCGGGGGAGCCACAGATACGCAGTATTTT	CASSRSGGATDTQYF
-	TRBJ2-7	TRBV12-5	few	TGTGCTACGCTTTGGGGAGTCTACGAGCAGTACTTC	CATLWGVYEQYF
TRBD1	TRBJ1-1	TRBV10-3	many	TGTGCCAGCACCGGGACAGGGAACTTGAACACTGAAGCTTTCTTT	CASTGTGNLNTEAFF
-	TRBJ2-5	TRBV19	-	TGTGCCGGCAACCGGACCCCAACACACCAAGAGACCCAGTACTTC	CAGNRTPTHQETQYF
-	TRBJ2-1	TRBV7-9	few	TGTGCCAGCAGCTTACAATCGGGAGTCGGGTCCTACAATGAGCAGTTCTTC	CASSLQSGVGSYNEQFF
-	TRBJ2-2	TRBV4-2	many	TGTGCCAGCAGCCAAGAAGGTTGGGGGACGAACGGGGAGCTGTTTTTT	CASSQEGWGTNGELFF
-	TRBJ2-5	TRBV5-6	few	TGTGCCAGCAGCTTTACAGGAGGTTTCACCCAGTACTTC	CASSFTGGFTQYF
-	TRBJ2-1	TRBV12-3/TRBV12-4	few	-	CASTFGPGNEQFF
-	TRBJ2-1	TRBV6-2/TRBV6-3	many	TGTGCCAGCAGTTACTCGTATAAGGAGCCCTCCTACAATGAGCAGTTCTTC	CASSYSYKEPSYNEQFF
TRBD2	TRBJ2-1	TRBV7-2	few	TGTGCCAGCAGCTTAGCACTAGCGGGGGGAAATGAGCAGTTCTTC	CASSLALAGGNEQFF